This T cell receptor beta chain was documented in a study of shared clonotypes between healthy human individuals. The table came from immunoSEQ multiplex PCR; TCRdb's copy has only in-frame clones and leaves some out. Among hundreds of thousands of clones listed, 70% to 80% were seen once. CDR1 and CDR2 (germline): SGHDN, FVKESK. The CDR3 covers 17 residues. V was clipped by 3 bases and J by 6 bases; unmatched bases: 10. The source of this sequence is a middle-aged woman in good health. Some clones in this sample may be carry-over from other donors' samples. The rearrangement uses TRBV14 and TRBJ2-7; 14 nucleotides align to TRBD2. The sequencing sample was made of PBMCs. The DNA for the CDR3 is TGTGCCAGCAGCCAGCGCCCGACTAGCGGGGGGGTGAGCGAGCAGTACTTC. This translates into CASSQRPTSGGVSEQYF.